Below, one TCR beta chain is given with its context. What it recognizes is unknown. With each sample, at least 5 micrograms of total RNA were extracted. This sample is part of a study of blood T cells in healthy people across ages. This CDR3 is built from 13 residues. The germline V gene has CDR1 MDHEN and CDR2 SYDVKM. Trimming pared 2 bases from V and 8 bases from J, leaving 12 bases between. For the second PCR, which ran for about 6 to 11 cycles, a sample-barcoded 5' primer and a J-beta primer mix were used. TCRdb independently ran MiXCR on the 5' RACE reads; one entry per CDR3 protein. The repertoire consists of roughly 800,000 distinct CDR3 sequences, with 58% occurring once and the leading ten covering roughly 20%. Study-wide results and caveats: Higher naive T cell percentage went strongly together with higher TCR beta diversity. The recorded TCR beta diversity per million T cells decreased in a roughly linear manner with age.

What was sequenced was blood. The chain has TRBV28 and TRBJ1-2; TRBD1 is a possible D gene (5 bases). The TCR comes from a man aged 25-40 years in good health. In DNA form, the CDR3 reads TGTGCCAGCAGTTTAGTGGGGCCGGGCGGCTACACCTTC. Protein product: CASSLVGPGGYTF.